This T cell receptor (beta chain) was recorded in a study of T cell repertoires in chronic hepatitis B (dated by TCRdb to between 2019 and 2020). Preparation of the library involved the immunoSEQ multiplex PCR assay. TCRdb limited this immuneACCESS table to in-frame rearrangements with V and J called. A share of clones is missing; checked studies link under half to unresolved V genes, and the rest is unexplained. The sample yields around 400 clones; 75% to 80% were counted once. 43% of the sample goes to the ten largest clones. On this clone itself: The target of this receptor is not known. No much larger clonotype is one base removed from it; base qualities were not supplied.

The germline V gene specifies MNHNS as CDR1 and SASEGT as CDR2. CDR3 length: 16 amino acids, cysteine to phenylalanine. The only DNA kept is the CDR3, 48 bases in frame from the first base. V is clipped by 2 bases and J by 6 bases, and the sequence between their germline boundaries is 16 bases long. The sequencing sample was made of total CD8+ T cells from PBMCs. The sequence is built from TRBV6-1 and TRBJ2-2; the D gene identity is not certain. This clonotype was obtained from a human donor with chronic hepatitis B virus infection. CDR3 protein: CASSEFVGGVAGELFF. The nucleotide sequence is TGTGCCAGCAGTGAATTCGTCGGTGGTGTGGCCGGGGAGCTGTTTTTT.